This paragraph reports one TCR beta chain. The target of this receptor is not known. No much larger clonotype is one base removed from it; base qualities were not supplied. This record comes from a study of T cell repertoires in cytomegalovirus infection (dated by TCRdb to the late 2010s). With regard to the full study: The HLA type of each donor mattered for the analysis, because public TCR beta signatures pointed to carriage of CMV infection along with the matching HLA type.

Sequenced on an Illumina HiSeq 1500. The public reads were reprocessed in TCRdb via fastp at Q25 and MiXCR, keeping in-frame beta chains. CDR3 protein sequences are deduplicated, and each keeps its most common genes and DNA. Counted in this sample were some 300,000 distinct CDR3 sequences; 9.6% of them appeared once. 2.5% of the sample rests with the top ten. Here is what the overall study found, with its caveats: The ex vivo response was dominated by HLA-C-restricted CMV-specific TCR beta clonotypes, which also provided the single most frequent clonotype in two of eight donors. Cumulative frequency of public TCR beta family members discriminated carriers of CMV infection plus the relevant HLA type in this cohort and an independent roughly 340-donor cohort.

Measured from the cysteine to the valine, the CDR3 is 13 residues long. Only the CDR3 part of the read is kept: 39 bases, read in frame from the first base. The CDR1 and CDR2 encoded by the germline V gene (reference sequence) are SGHNT and YYREEE. Trimming at the junction amounts to 0 bases on V and 4 bases on J, and the germline ends lie 8 bases apart. The TCR comes from a human donor in good health (CMV status not recorded). Some clones in this sample may be carry-over from other donors' samples. The sequenced sample was PBMCs. The chain is assembled from TRBV5-4 and TRBJ2-7; the D segment could be TRBD1, given 5 matching bases. The encoded CDR3 is CASSLEGHYEQYV. The base sequence is TGTGCCAGCAGCTTGGAAGGACATTACGAGCAGTACGTC.